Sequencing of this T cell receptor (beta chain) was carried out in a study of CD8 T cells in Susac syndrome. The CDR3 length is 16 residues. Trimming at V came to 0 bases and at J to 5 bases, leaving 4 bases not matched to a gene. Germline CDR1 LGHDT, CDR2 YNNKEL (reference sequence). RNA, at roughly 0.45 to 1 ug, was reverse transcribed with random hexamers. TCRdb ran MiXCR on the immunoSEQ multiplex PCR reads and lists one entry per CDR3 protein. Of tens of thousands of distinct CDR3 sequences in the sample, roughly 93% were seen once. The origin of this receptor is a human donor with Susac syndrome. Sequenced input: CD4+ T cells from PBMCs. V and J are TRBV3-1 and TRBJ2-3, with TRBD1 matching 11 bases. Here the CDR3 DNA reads TGTGCCAGCAGCCAAGATCTGGGACAGGGGGAAGATACGCAGTATTTT. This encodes CASSQDLGQGEDTQYF.